This T cell receptor (beta chain) comes out of a study of T-cell reconstitution after alpha-beta-depleted transplantation in children. From germline, CDR1 is LNHDA and CDR2 SQIVND (reference sequence). This CDR3 comprises 13 residues. Trimming stripped 4 bases from V and 3 bases from J, with 7 bases between. Regarding the study as a whole: A year post-transplant, T-cell counts and diversity derived mostly from newly produced T cells. Surviving recipient T cells and thymic progenitors produced the high day-60 TCRbeta diversity seen in some patients. About two months after transplant, alpha-beta T cells reportedly came from several hundred expanded graft clones.

Preparation of the TCRbeta library was carried out with unique molecular identifiers. In TCRdb, the PCR reads were re-called with MiXCR into one record per CDR3 protein. The sample holds some 150,000 distinct CDR3 sequences, around 8.8% seen once. In the case of this clonotype: Its target is unknown.

V usage is TRBV19 and J usage is TRBJ2-1; D remains ambiguous. This receptor was taken from a female patient between 2 and 10 years old who had a stem cell transplant for congenital amegakaryocytic thrombocytopenia, so the T cells may come from the graft donor. The specimen comprised PBMCs, mostly from graft donor cells, sampled 180 days after TCRalphabeta/CD19-depleted stem cell transplant. The CDR3 DNA is TGTGCCAGTAGTAAAACTTTCTACAATGAGCAGTTCTTC. Protein: CASSKTFYNEQFF. Full variable domain (missing parts from reference TRBV19 and TRBJ2-1): DGGITQSPKYLFRKEGQNVTLSCEQNLNHDAMYWYRQDPGQGLRLIYYSQIVNDFQKGDIAEGYSVSREKKESFPLTVTSAQKNPTAFYLCASSKTFYNEQFFGPGTRLTVL.